The 31 T cell receptor beta chains below come from one sample, sequenced in a study of shared clonotypes between healthy human individuals. Data came from immunoSEQ multiplex PCR; TCRdb stores just in-frame clones and leaves some out. This sample yields over 2 million clones, of which 95% are seen a single time; 0.13% belongs to the top ten. Sequenced: naive CD4+ T cells sorted from blood. Documented subset: CD45RA+ positively selected. These receptor sequences come from a man younger than 30 in good health.

The chain has TRBV27 and TRBJ2-2; D gene uncertain. The CDR3 extends over 12 amino acids. Germline lookup yields CDR1 MNHEY and CDR2 SMNVEV (reference sequence). V lost 6 bases to trimming and J lost 3 bases, with 5 bases between them. The CDR3 is CASRRDTGELFF. The CDR3 region has the DNA TGTGCCAGCAGAAGGGACACCGGGGAGCTGTTTTTT.

J is TRBJ2-3 and V is TRBV4-1; perhaps TRBD1 as D (6 bases). V was shortened by 0 bases and J by 6 bases, with 16 bases between the two germline ends. The CDR3 runs 16 residues. Per germline, CDR1 MGHRA and CDR2 YSYEKL. The CDR3 DNA reads as TGCGCCAGCAGCCAAGATCAGGGGACCACGGGGGATACGCAGTATTTT. This encodes CASSQDQGTTGDTQYF.

The gene calls are TRBV5-1 and TRBJ1-4, with D hard to call. The germline V and J ends were trimmed by 4 bases and 0 bases, with 13 bases remaining between them. The germline V gene has CDR1 SGHRS and CDR2 YFSETQ. The CDR3 consists of 16 residues. CDR3: CASSPPGVATNEKLFF. CDR3 coding DNA: TGCGCCAGCAGCCCCCCTGGCGTTGCAACTAATGAAAAACTGTTTTTT.

CDR3 sequence: CASSVEGVTNEQFF. CDR3 in DNA: TGTGCCAGCAGCGTAGAAGGCGTCACCAATGAGCAGTTCTTC. The gene calls are TRBV9 and TRBJ2-1; no clear D gene. The CDR3 sequence is 14 residues long. V lost 0 bases, J lost 6 bases, and 10 bases lay in between. The germline V gene encodes CDR1 SGDLS and CDR2 YYNGEE.

On this clone itself: Other DNA sequences from this sample encode an identical CDR3 as well. The chain uses TRBV29-1 and TRBJ2-5, with 9 bases aligning to TRBD2. Germline V gene data show CDR1 as SQVTM and CDR2 as ANQGSEA. This CDR3 region has 12 residues. V was pared by 4 bases and J by 5 bases, with 2 bases of the junction left unmatched. CDR3 DNA: TGCAGCGTTGGGCTAGCGGGGGAGACCCAGTACTTC. Encoded protein: CSVGLAGETQYF.

The rearrangement joins TRBV28 to TRBJ2-6, with unresolved D. Germline V gene sequence: CDR1 MDHEN, CDR2 SYDVKM. This CDR3 is 15 amino acids long. Trimming shortened V by 2 bases and J by 2 bases, and 7 bases separated the two germline ends. The CDR3 DNA sequence: TGTGCCAGCAGTTTAGTGACACCTGGGGCCAACGTCCTGACTTTC. Protein sequence: CASSLVTPGANVLTF.

The chain combines TRBV10-3 with TRBJ1-6; D is uncertain. The CDR3 is 16 residues long. Germline lookup yields CDR1 ENHRY and CDR2 SYGVKD. Trimming cost V 0 bases and J 7 bases, with 13 bases left between them. CDR3 sequence: CAISESRQQTNSPLHF. In nucleotides, the CDR3 is TGTGCCATCAGTGAGTCGAGGCAACAGACAAATTCACCCCTCCACTTT.

The rearrangement joins TRBV25-1 to TRBJ2-3; D is perhaps TRBD2 (5 bases). Trimming shortened V by 3 bases and J by 0 bases, and 10 bases separated the two germline ends. CDR1 MGHDK and CDR2 SYGVNS come from the germline V gene. The CDR3 is made up of 15 amino acids. CDR3 protein: CASSEASRSTDTQYF. The DNA for the CDR3 is TGTGCCAGCAGTGAGGCTAGCAGAAGCACAGATACGCAGTATTTT.

J is TRBJ2-5 and V is TRBV7-9, with D perhaps matching TRBD1 (6 bases). This CDR3 has 15 residues. The germline V gene encodes CDR1 SEHNR and CDR2 FQNEAQ (reference sequence). V lost 1 base and J 1 base, leaving 10 bases between the germline ends. The CDR3: CASSLGMDSQETQYF. The CDR3, as DNA: TGTGCCAGCAGCTTAGGGATGGACAGCCAAGAGACCCAGTACTTC.

This sequence joins TRBV10-3 and TRBJ2-1; perhaps TRBD2 as D (6 bases). The CDR3 is 16 amino acids. The V gene lost 5 bases and the J gene lost 0 bases, with 14 bases spanning the gap. Germline V gene data show CDR1 as ENHRY and CDR2 as SYGVKD. The CDR3 bases are TGTGCCATCAGTCAGCCGGGACTGAGCTCCTACAATGAGCAGTTCTTC. Translation: CAISQPGLSSYNEQFF.

This chain connects TRBV28 to TRBJ1-5, with D perhaps matching TRBD1 (5 bases). The CDR3 runs 15 residues. Trimming took off 3 bases at V and 4 bases at J, with 13 bases between the two ends. CDR1 and CDR2 (germline): MDHEN, SYDVKM. The CDR3 nucleotides are TGTGCCAGCAGTTTTCGCGGGGCTAGGAATCAGCCCCAGCATTTT. Amino acid sequence: CASSFRGARNQPQHF.

This clone has only one observation. This sequence joins TRBV5-1 and TRBJ2-5, with D maybe TRBD2 (5 bases). Trimming stripped 2 bases from V and 5 bases from J, with 13 bases between. This CDR3 region has 14 residues. The germline V gene encodes CDR1 SGHRS and CDR2 YFSETQ. CDR3 amino acids: CASSFGPGEETQYF. The CDR3 nucleotides read TGCGCCAGCAGCTTCGGACCCGGGGAGGAGACCCAGTACTTC.

The CDR3 region is CASSLSSGPNYGYTF. In nucleotides, the CDR3 is TGCGCCAGCAGCTTGTCGTCCGGACCTAACTATGGCTACACCTTC. The chain links TRBV5-1 to TRBJ1-2; the D is unclear. Trimming stripped 1 base from V and 0 bases from J, with 10 bases between. This CDR3 contains 15 residues. The V gene's germline CDR1 is SGHRS and CDR2 YFSETQ.

On this clone: One end of the junction fails to match germline, which may point to a read error. CDR3 nucleotides: TGTGCCAGCAGGGACGTAGGGGGAGAGAACCCCGGGGAGCTGTTTTTT. Its protein is CASRDVGGENPGELFF. The J gene is TRBJ2-2, the V gene TRBV6-4; D possibly corresponds to TRBD1 (6 bases). Germline V lookup: CDR1 MRHNA, CDR2 SNTAGT. The CDR3 spans 16 residues.

The rearrangement uses TRBV2 and TRBJ2-7; D possibly matches TRBD1 or TRBD2 (5 bases each). V gave up 6 bases and J gave up 2 bases, with 14 bases separating them. CDR1 is SNHLY and CDR2 is FYNNEI in the germline V gene. This CDR3 has 14 amino acids. In DNA, the CDR3 is TGTGCCAGCAGCCCCGGGACGGGGCCCTACGAGCAGTACTTC. It specifies CASSPGTGPYEQYF.

The rearrangement links TRBV30 to TRBJ1-5, with 10 bases lining up with TRBD1. V gave up 3 bases and J gave up 2 bases; unmatched junction bases: 4. The length of the CDR3 is 15 residues. Germline CDR1 GTSNPN, CDR2 SVGIG (reference sequence). CDR3 sequence reads: CAWSRQGAGNQPQHF. CDR3 in DNA: TGTGCCTGGAGCCGACAGGGGGCCGGCAATCAGCCCCAGCATTTT.

This sequence joins TRBV28 and TRBJ1-2; D gene uncertain. Trimming shortened V by 8 bases and J by 3 bases, and 13 bases separated the two germline ends. Germline-derived CDR1 and CDR2 are MDHEN and SYDVKM. CDR3 length equals 13 residues. Written as DNA, the CDR3 is TGTGCCAGCTGGGATGGGAGAGACTATGGCTACACCTTC. This sequence encodes CASWDGRDYGYTF.

The chain recombines TRBV10-3 with TRBJ2-3; D perhaps matches TRBD1 (6 bases). V was clipped by 6 bases and J by 3 bases, with 10 bases between them. CDR3 length: 13 amino acids. Germline V gives CDR1 ENHRY, CDR2 SYGVKD. CDR3 region: CAISRDITDTQYF. CDR3 bases: TGTGCCATCAGCCGGGACATAACAGATACGCAGTATTTT.

This clone was counted a single time. CDR3 DNA: TGTGCCAGCAGCTTAGAAGCGAGAGCCTACGAGCAGTACTTC. This gives the protein CASSLEARAYEQYF. The chain uses TRBV7-9 and TRBJ2-7; D ambiguous. Trimming pared 1 base from V and 2 bases from J, leaving 9 bases between. CDR3 length: 14 amino acids. The germline V gene encodes CDR1 SEHNR and CDR2 FQNEAQ (reference sequence).

Comments on this clone: Other nucleotide sequences from this sample produce the same CDR3. CDR3 DNA sequence: TGCGCCAGCAGCTTGGTGACAGCTAATACCGGGGAGCTGTTTTTT. Its protein product is CASSLVTANTGELFF. J is TRBJ2-2 and V is TRBV5-1; perhaps TRBD1 as D (5 bases). Germline lookup yields CDR1 SGHRS and CDR2 YFSETQ. V was shortened by 0 bases and J by 5 bases, with 11 bases between the two germline ends. The CDR3 has 15 amino acids. Based on the CDR3 plus reference TRBV5-1 and TRBJ2-2, the full variable domain is KAGVTQTPRYLIKTRGQQVTLSCSPISGHRSVSWYQQTPGQGLQFLFEYFSETQRNKGNFPGRFSGRQFSNSRSEMNVSTLELGDSALYLCASSLVTANTGELFFGEGSRLTVL.

This clone showed up just once. This rearrangement joins TRBV6-1 to TRBJ2-5; the match to TRBD2 covers 9 bases. Looked up from germline, CDR1 is MNHNS and CDR2 is SASEGT. Trimming removed 1 base from V and 5 bases from J; junction bases left unmatched: 8. The CDR3 runs to 16 residues. The CDR3 DNA reads TGTGCCAGCAGTGAAGGTTCCGGGACTAGCAGCGAGACCCAGTACTTC. This encodes CASSEGSGTSSETQYF.

As regards this clone: Other DNA sequences in this sample translate to the same CDR3. The chain carries TRBV6-5 and TRBJ2-7; D is ambiguous. The CDR3 has 14 residues. The germline V gene encodes CDR1 MNHEY and CDR2 SVGAGI. The ends were cut back, 2 bases at V and 0 bases at J, with 8 bases in the middle. The CDR3 DNA reads TGTGCCAGCAGTTACGGCCGGGTCTCCTACGAGCAGTACTTC. Amino acids: CASSYGRVSYEQYF.

DNA of the CDR3: TGTGCCAGCTCACTCCCCCCCGGACAGCTAGCCAAAAACATTCAGTACTTC. Translating gives CASSLPPGQLAKNIQYF. The V call is TRBV18, the J call TRBJ2-4; maybe TRBD1 (6 bases). The CDR3 is made up of 17 amino acids. Trimming took off 4 bases at V and 0 bases at J, with 16 bases between the two ends. Germline V gives CDR1 KGHSH, CDR2 LQKENI.

The chain combines TRBV6-1 with TRBJ1-1; D gene ambiguous. Germline V gives CDR1 MNHNS, CDR2 SASEGT. The CDR3 sequence is 14 residues long. V gave up 4 bases and J gave up 1 base, with 10 bases separating them. CDR3 sequence reads: CASSVTAQNTEAFF. The CDR3 DNA reads TGTGCCAGCAGTGTGACGGCCCAGAACACTGAAGCTTTCTTT.

This chain uses TRBV7-2 with TRBJ2-1, with D perhaps TRBD1 (5 bases). The V gene lost 5 bases and the J gene lost 7 bases, with 12 bases spanning the gap. CDR1 and CDR2 (germline): SGHTA, FQGNSA. The length of the CDR3 is 13 residues. CDR3: CASSTGRTNEQFF. CDR3 nucleotides: TGTGCCAGCAGCACCGGACGGACAAATGAGCAGTTCTTC.

The chain is built from TRBV28 and TRBJ2-7, with TRBD1 matching 9 bases. The trim removed 3 bases at V and 4 bases at J, leaving 16 bases unmatched. This CDR3 contains 18 residues. Per the germline V gene, CDR1 is MDHEN and CDR2 is SYDVKM. As DNA, the CDR3 is TGTGCCAGCAGTTTTCGAAGGATTGGACAGGGGAAAGGGTACGAGCAGTACTTC. This gives the protein CASSFRRIGQGKGYEQYF.

CDR3 in DNA: TGTGCCAGCAGTTTAGGGGACAGGAGAAAAGAGACCCAGTACTTC. Protein product: CASSLGDRRKETQYF. This sequence joins TRBV28 and TRBJ2-5, with 8 bases fitting TRBD1. J gave up 3 bases and V 2 bases, and 5 bases lay outside the gene matches. Germline CDR1 reads MDHEN; CDR2 reads SYDVKM. CDR3 length: 15 amino acids.

The J gene is TRBJ2-2, the V gene TRBV5-8; D may correspond to TRBD1 or TRBD2 (5 bases each). With 4 bases removed from V and 3 bases from J, the gap between germline ends came to 16 bases. Per the germline V gene, CDR1 is SGHTS and CDR2 is YDEGEE. This CDR3 contains 16 residues. Written as DNA, the CDR3 is TGTGCCAGCAGCACACCCATGGGACGGGACACCGGGGAGCTGTTTTTT. Protein: CASSTPMGRDTGELFF.

Notes on this clone: The sample carries other DNA sequences with the same CDR3. The V gene is TRBV7-2, the J gene TRBJ1-6; D is ambiguous. There are 12 residues in the CDR3. V shed 4 bases and J shed 8 bases, with 6 bases lying between them. Germline V gene lookup returns CDR1 SGHTA and CDR2 FQGNSA. The CDR3 DNA sequence: TGTGCCAGCAGCTCAGGATATTCACCCCTCCACTTT. Protein product: CASSSGYSPLHF.

In regard to this clone: The same CDR3 can be traced to other DNA sequences in this sample. The chain employs TRBV5-6 and TRBJ1-1; a possible D gene is TRBD1 (5 bases). The CDR3 runs to 13 residues. Germline lookup yields CDR1 SGHDT and CDR2 YYEEEE. V dropped 2 bases and J dropped 5 bases, with 10 bases sitting between them. CDR3 sequence (DNA): TGTGCCAGCAGCTTTGCGGGGCGGACTGAAGCTTTCTTT. This codes for CASSFAGRTEAFF.

This chain links TRBV11-3 with TRBJ2-5; D tentatively reads TRBD1 or TRBD2 (6 bases each). Trimming removed 1 base at V and 5 bases at J, with 14 bases between. This CDR3 is built from 15 residues. Germline V CDR1 and CDR2: SGHNT, YENEEA. DNA for the CDR3: TGTGCCAGCAGCTTAGGGTCAGGGGCGGGGGAGACCCAGTACTTC. Its protein product is CASSLGSGAGETQYF.